These T cell receptor beta chains were read from a single sample in a study of cytomegalovirus exposure and HLA in healthy donors. The assay was immunoSEQ multiplex PCR, and TCRdb's table has in-frame clones only and misses some. This table holds roughly 64,000 clones, roughly 94% found once. The sequenced material came from PBMCs. The receptor source for this set is a woman in her late teens or twenties in good health and CMV-seropositive. The CDR3 runs from the conserved cysteine through the conserved F or W. Clone size is stated in some rows and not others, as once, few, many or a class when expanded.

TRBV5-4,TRBJ2-3,NA,CASSLSPLGGATDTQYF
TRBV7-6,TRBJ1-1,NA,CASRLTGNTEAFF
TRBV18,TRBJ2-3,NA,CASSLAGASTDTQYF
TRBV28,TRBJ2-5,NA,CASSLPGTTQETQYF
TRBV6-1,TRBJ1-2,NA,CASRDTGQGGSYTF
TRBV4-2,TRBJ1-1,NA,CASSQEQGAITEAFF
TRBV7-9,TRBJ2-7,NA,CASSPTFRQGVHEQYF
TRBV5-6,TRBJ2-7,NA,CASSLAGDKQYF
TRBV7-8,TRBJ2-2,NA,CASTGTGTPSGELFF
TRBV7-6,TRBJ1-5,NA,CASSLDSGQPQHF
TRBV13,TRBJ1-1,NA,CASSAGAGMNTEAFF
TRBV4-3,TRBJ1-2,NA,CASSQMTGLMGYTF
TRBV5-1,TRBJ2-7,NA,CASSLYPGSSYEQYF
TRBV30,TRBJ1-3,once,CAGAYDTIYF
TRBV5-1,TRBJ1-5,NA,CASSWGTAYSNQPQHF
TRBV5-4,TRBJ2-1,NA,CASSAQPGGSYNEQFF
TRBV9,TRBJ2-7,NA,CASSLEGGQDAYEQYF
TRBV5-1,TRBJ2-2,NA,CASSLGQGLIGELFF
TRBV6-5,TRBJ2-7,NA,CASSRGRTDEQYF
TRBV7-9,TRBJ2-7,NA,CASSGVDRASYEQYF
TRBV5-6,TRBJ1-2,NA,CASSLVQGIKGYTF
TRBV7-9,TRBJ1-6,NA,CASTPMGQGARGERF
TRBV28,TRBJ1-1,NA,CASSGTLQDGAFF
TRBV6-6,TRBJ2-1,NA,CASSTGLAYNEQFF
TRBV13,TRBJ2-7,NA,CASSLGPVAGEQYF
TRBV7-3,TRBJ2-1,NA,CASGGGQGTIHGEQFF
TRBV7-2,TRBJ1-1,once,CASSADRGRINTEAFF
TRBV5-1,TRBJ1-3,NA,CASSLPGGGNTIYF
TRBV7-9,TRBJ2-2,NA,CASSLTTGTGELFF
TRBV10-2,TRBJ1-1,NA,CASSDGQPVEAFF
TRBV7-2,TRBJ2-1,NA,CASSPEQVQFF
TRBV2,TRBJ2-7,once,CASSERSGQIYEQYF
TRBV27,TRBJ2-7,NA,CASSPSSSGRPYEQYF
TRBV7-2,TRBJ2-1,NA,CASSLWTSGRAGLEQFF
TRBV9,TRBJ2-3,NA,CASSESGRASTDTQYF
TRBV27,TRBJ2-1,NA,CASSFGSYNEQFF
TRBV6-1,TRBJ2-1,NA,CASSESSGRAREQFF
TRBV7-3,TRBJ1-1,NA,CASSQQVGGNTEAFF
TRBV11-1,TRBJ1-6,once,CASSLRTGDSPLHF
TRBV6-5,TRBJ2-7,NA,CASRKTSGIYEQYF
TRBV27,TRBJ1-3,NA,CASSETGDGNTIYF
TRBV4-3,TRBJ1-4,NA,CASSLIGTSSLEKLFF
TRBV4-3,TRBJ2-5,NA,CASSQDTSRGETQYF
TRBV5-6,TRBJ1-4,NA,CASSLGPGTNEKLFF
TRBV9,TRBJ2-1,NA,CASSLTSGKTNEQFF
TRBV7-9,TRBJ2-5,NA,CASSVPDGLQYF
TRBV18,TRBJ2-6,NA,CASSAGQISGANVLTF
TRBV13,TRBJ2-7,medium-sized,CASSLQGNEQYF
TRBV4-1,TRBJ1-5,NA,CASSQEWQGSQPQHF